The 27 T cell receptor beta chains listed next were all sequenced from one sample in a study of cytomegalovirus exposure and HLA in healthy donors (dated by TCRdb to about 2017). Libraries were prepared through the immunoSEQ multiplex PCR assay. The multiplex PCR relied on a mix of 60 forward primers for TCR Vbeta segments and 13 reverse primers for TCR Jbeta segments. TCRdb mirrors the immuneACCESS table, restricted to in-frame sequences. Some clones are absent from its copies; in checked studies, under half trace to an unresolved V gene, and the reason for the others is unknown. This sample lists more than 95,000 clones; 60% to 80% were detected once. The biggest ten clones account for roughly 6.2% of the sample. The source material was PBMCs. Receptor source: a man in his 60s in good health and CMV-seropositive.

The gene calls are TRBV10-1 and TRBJ1-2; D is uncertain. Germline V CDR1 and CDR2: WNHNN, SYGVQD (reference sequence). Between the trimmed V and J ends, which lost 2 bases and 4 bases, there was a span of 5 bases. The CDR3 loop spans 12 amino acids. This CDR3 reads CASSEGSYGYTF. CDR3 sequence (DNA): TGCGCCAGCAGTGAGGGCAGCTATGGCTACACCTTC.

The chain has TRBV6-1 and TRBJ1-2, with TRBD1 matching over 8 bases. The germline CDR1 and CDR2 sequences are MNHNS and SASEGT. There are 14 residues in the CDR3. Trimming took 7 bases from V and 5 from J; bases not matched to a gene: 9. DNA of the CDR3: TGTGCCAGCACCCCAGGACAGGGAGGTTATGGCTACACCTTC. It codes for CASTPGQGGYGYTF.

In its sample, this clone was seen once. This chain links TRBV9 with TRBJ2-7; TRBD2 is a possible D gene (6 bases). The CDR3 is 12 amino acids. Germline CDR1 is SGDLS and CDR2 is YYNGEE. V was pared by 3 bases and J by 6 bases, with 10 bases between. The CDR3 here is CASSGMGGEQYF. The CDR3, as DNA: TGTGCCAGCAGCGGGATGGGGGGCGAGCAGTACTTC. Complete variable domain (other parts from reference TRBV9 and TRBJ2-7): DSGVTQTPKHLITATGQRVTLRCSPRSGDLSVYWYQQSLDQGLQFLIQYYNGEERAKGNILERFSAQQFPDLHSELNLSSLELGDSALYFCASSGMGGEQYFGPGTRLTVT.

V usage is TRBV5-4 and J usage is TRBJ2-5; possibly TRBD2 for D (5 bases). The CDR3 extends over 14 amino acids. V lost 3 bases, J lost 1 base, and 10 bases lay in between. Germline CDR1 SGHNT, CDR2 YYREEE (reference sequence). CDR3 protein: CASSSGITQETQYF. The CDR3 nucleotides read TGTGCCAGCAGCTCCGGGATCACCCAAGAGACCCAGTACTTC.

A note on this clone: A read error may produce the germline difference seen at one junction end. The chain combines TRBV15 with TRBJ1-6; D is perhaps TRBD1 (5 bases). CDR1 is LNHNV, CDR2 YYDKDF, per germline (reference sequence). The CDR3 has 13 amino acids. DNA for the CDR3: TGTGCCACCGGCAGGGCCCAAAATTCACCCCTCCACTTT. Translation gives CATGRAQNSPLHF. Looking up the rest from reference TRBV15 and TRBJ1-6 gives the full variable domain: DAMVIQNPRYQVTQFGKPVTLSCSQTLNHNVMYWYQQKSSQAPKLLFHYYDKDFNNEADTPDNFQSRRPNTSFCFLDIRSPGLGDTAMYLCATGRAQNSPLHFGNGTRLTVT.

The chain is built from TRBV10-3 and TRBJ1-2, with TRBD1 matching 8 bases. Germline V gives CDR1 ENHRY, CDR2 SYGVKD. The CDR3 is made up of 13 amino acids. The V gene end was trimmed by 4 bases and the J gene end by 4 bases; junction bases not matched to a gene: 2. The CDR3 protein is CAISVGTGYGYTF. The CDR3 bases are TGTGCCATCAGTGTAGGGACAGGCTATGGCTACACCTTC.

The chain has TRBV9 and TRBJ1-3; D gene ambiguous. The CDR3 is 17 amino acids. V dropped 0 bases and J dropped 2 bases, with 15 bases sitting between them. Per the germline V gene, CDR1 is SGDLS and CDR2 is YYNGEE. CDR3 in amino acids: CASSVASGGRAGNTIYF. CDR3 coding DNA: TGTGCCAGCAGCGTAGCTTCGGGCGGGAGGGCTGGAAACACCATATATTTT.

The rearrangement joins TRBV29-1 to TRBJ1-1; no definite D call. The CDR3 totals 13 residues. Deletions cut 4 bases from V and 0 bases from J, with 9 bases between. The germline CDR1 and CDR2 sequences are SQVTM and ANQGSEA. Here the CDR3 reads CSVGGPMNTEAFF. The CDR3 bases are TGCAGCGTTGGAGGGCCCATGAACACTGAAGCTTTCTTT.

This clone was counted between two and nine times. The chain carries TRBV6-6 and TRBJ1-6; D is uncertain. V gave up 7 bases and J gave up 10 bases, with 11 bases separating them. Germline CDR1 reads MNHNY; CDR2 reads SVGAGI (reference sequence). The CDR3 is made up of 12 amino acids. DNA of the CDR3: TGTGCCAGCACCTCTACGGGATCACCCCTCCACTTT. This translates into CASTSTGSPLHF.

The J gene is TRBJ2-7, the V gene TRBV9; 7 bases line up with TRBD1. The CDR3 is 11 amino acids. V shed 4 bases, J shed 6 bases, and the junction held 1 base outside the gene matches. The germline CDR1 and CDR2 sequences are SGDLS and YYNGEE. The CDR3 nucleotides read TGTGCCAGCAGCCCAGGGGGCGAGCAGTACTTC. Its protein product is CASSPGGEQYF.

This chain links TRBV6-1 with TRBJ1-6; no clear D. Germline values: CDR1 MNHNS, CDR2 SASEGT. V was cut by 5 bases and J by 7 bases, with 12 bases left in between. The CDR3 contains 14 residues. CDR3 region: CASSSTQTNSPLHF. The CDR3 DNA reads as TGTGCCAGCAGTTCCACACAAACAAATTCACCCCTCCACTTT.

The rearrangement joins TRBV7-8 to TRBJ2-1, with D possibly being TRBD2 (5 bases). Germline V gene lookup returns CDR1 SGHVS and CDR2 FQNEAQ. CDR3 length equals 13 residues. V dropped 5 bases and J dropped 10 bases, with 15 bases sitting between them. CDR3 amino acids: CASSLEGRREQFF. Here the CDR3 DNA reads TGTGCCAGCAGCCTCGAGGGCCGCCGAGAGCAGTTCTTC.

This clone was seen a few times. V and J are TRBV27 and TRBJ2-1; 9 positions match TRBD2. V lost 4 bases, J lost 4 bases, and 8 bases stayed unmatched. The germline CDR1 and CDR2 sequences are MNHEY and SMNVEV (reference sequence). The CDR3 spans 16 residues. The CDR3 spells CASSSGRLAGYNEQFF. In nucleotides, the CDR3 is TGTGCCAGCAGTTCCGGGAGGCTAGCGGGGTACAATGAGCAGTTCTTC.

The chain employs TRBV5-4 and TRBJ1-1, with 8 nucleotides matching TRBD1. V shed 0 bases and J 0 bases; nucleotides not matched to a gene: 4. Germline V gene sequence: CDR1 SGHNT, CDR2 YYREEE (reference sequence). This CDR3 is 16 amino acids long. Here the CDR3 DNA reads TGTGCCAGCAGCTTGGGGGCAGGGGGCATGAACACTGAAGCTTTCTTT. Its protein product is CASSLGAGGMNTEAFF. Full variable domain (outside the CDR3, taken from reference TRBV5-4 and TRBJ1-1): ETGVTQSPTHLIKTRGQQVTLRCSSQSGHNTVSWYQQALGQGPQFIFQYYREEENGRGNFPPRFSGLQFPNYSSELNVNALELDDSALYLCASSLGAGGMNTEAFFGQGTRLTVV.

V is TRBV27 and J is TRBJ2-1; D not certain. The CDR3 has 15 residues. CDR1 MNHEY and CDR2 SMNVEV come from the germline V gene (reference sequence). V was pared by 6 bases and J by 0 bases, with 12 bases between. The CDR3 protein is CASRRGLPSYNEQFF. The DNA of the CDR3 is TGTGCCAGCAGAAGAGGCCTCCCCTCCTACAATGAGCAGTTCTTC.

The chain joins TRBV15 to TRBJ2-6; a possible D gene is TRBD2 (5 bases). The germline V and J ends were trimmed by 0 bases and 2 bases, with 14 bases remaining between them. The V gene's germline CDR1 is LNHNV and CDR2 YYDKDF (reference sequence). The CDR3 covers 18 residues. The CDR3 nucleotides are TGTGCCACCAGCAGAGATGGGTTTGGGCGGGCTGGGGCCAACGTCCTGACTTTC. It is translated as CATSRDGFGRAGANVLTF.

V usage is TRBV7-2 and J usage is TRBJ2-5; TRBD1 aligns across 10 bases. V shed 5 bases and J 4 bases; nucleotides not matched to a gene: 4. Germline values: CDR1 SGHTA, CDR2 FQGNSA. This CDR3 contains 14 residues. The CDR3 region is CASSKGQGRETQYF. As DNA, the CDR3 is TGTGCCAGCAGCAAGGGACAGGGGAGAGAGACCCAGTACTTC. Variable domain in full (rest from reference TRBV7-2 and TRBJ2-5): GAGVSQSPSNKVTEKGKDVELRCDPISGHTALYWYRQSLGQGLEFLIYFQGNSAPDKSGLPSDRFSAERTGGSVSTLTIQRTQQEDSAVYLCASSKGQGRETQYFGPGTRLLVL.

V gene TRBV18 combines with J gene TRBJ1-3; a weak D match, TRBD1 (6 bases). The germline V gene has CDR1 KGHSH and CDR2 LQKENI. This CDR3 has 15 amino acids. The V end lost 1 base, the J end lost 3 bases, and 10 bases lay between the germline ends. The CDR3 region has the DNA TGTGCCAGCTCACCACGGGGGCAAGGTGGAAACACCATATATTTT. Protein sequence: CASSPRGQGGNTIYF.

This clone showed up just a few times. One end of the junction varies from germline; a read error may be responsible. The CDR3 here is CASSPEGDPEAFF. In DNA, the CDR3 is TGCGCCAGCAGCCCTGAGGGGGACCCTGAAGCTTTCTTT. The rearrangement links TRBV5-4 to TRBJ1-1, with D possibly being TRBD1 (6 bases). The CDR3 loop spans 13 amino acids. Germline lookup yields CDR1 SGHNT and CDR2 YYREEE (reference sequence). Using reference TRBV5-4 and TRBJ1-1 for the parts outside the CDR3, the full variable domain is ETGVTQSPTHLIKTRGQQVTLRCSSQSGHNTVSWYQQALGQGPQFIFQYYREEENGRGNFPPRFSGLQFPNYSSELNVNALELDDSALYLCASSPEGDPEAFFGQGTRLTVV.

J is TRBJ2-3 and V is TRBV5-1; TRBD2 agrees at 11 bases. Germline trimming cut 0 bases from V and 2 bases from J; bases unmatched to any gene: 8. Germline assignment: CDR1 SGHRS and CDR2 YFSETQ. CDR3 length equals 18 residues. The CDR3 here is CASSLAKLAGVPTDTQYF. The CDR3 bases are TGCGCCAGCAGCTTGGCCAAACTAGCGGGGGTACCCACAGATACGCAGTATTTT.

The chain has TRBV19 and TRBJ2-4; TRBD1 is a possible D gene (6 bases). This CDR3 has 15 amino acids. V lost 3 bases and J lost 0, with 9 bases in between. CDR1 and CDR2 from the germline V gene are LNHDA and SQIVND (reference sequence). CDR3 protein: CASSITGSAKNIQYF. CDR3 bases: TGTGCCAGTAGTATTACAGGGTCAGCCAAAAACATTCAGTACTTC.

This clone was recorded only once. The genes are TRBV11-2 and TRBJ1-6, with D uncertain. CDR3 length: 18 amino acids. Trimming took off 0 bases at V and 0 bases at J, with 12 bases between the two ends. The germline V gene encodes CDR1 SGHAT and CDR2 FQNNGV. The CDR3 DNA sequence: TGTGCCAGCAGCTTAGATCTTTTAGGGAGCTCCTATAATTCACCCCTCCACTTT. It is translated as CASSLDLLGSSYNSPLHF.

This clone came up once. V gene TRBV15 combines with J gene TRBJ1-3; D is undetermined. Trimming left V 1 base short and J 4 bases short, with 5 bases between. This CDR3 contains 13 residues. Germline CDR1 LNHNV, CDR2 YYDKDF (reference sequence). The CDR3 region has the DNA TGTGCCACCAGCAGAGGCGCGGGAAACACCATATATTTT. Encoded protein: CATSRGAGNTIYF.

CDR3: CASSQGVGETQYF. In DNA, the CDR3 is TGTGCCAGCTCTCAGGGGGTCGGGGAGACCCAGTACTTC. The chain is built from TRBV25-1 and TRBJ2-5; TRBD1 agrees at 7 bases. CDR1 and CDR2 from the germline V gene are MGHDK and SYGVNS. Trimming removed 8 bases from V and 5 bases from J; junction bases left unmatched: 8. This CDR3 is built from 13 residues.

The rearrangement uses TRBV5-1 and TRBJ2-5; D might be TRBD1 (6 bases). The end of the DNA aligns better with TRBJ2-7, so the J call may be wrong. The V gene's germline CDR1 is SGHRS and CDR2 YFSETQ. The CDR3 is 14 residues long. The CDR3 is CASSWGNREYEQYF. As DNA, the CDR3 is TGCGCCAGCAGCTGGGGAAACAGGGAATACGAGCAGTACTTC.

The gene calls are TRBV28 and TRBJ2-3; 8 bases match TRBD2. V dropped 4 bases and J dropped 1; count of bases not matched to a gene: 10. The CDR3 has 17 amino acids. CDR1 and CDR2 (germline): MDHEN, SYDVKM. The DNA of the CDR3 is TGTGCCAGCAGTTCCCCAGCTAGCGGGCCTGGCACAGATACGCAGTATTTT. It translates to CASSSPASGPGTDTQYF.

This clone was detected once. The rearrangement links TRBV12-5 to TRBJ2-5; the D is unclear. Germline V gene lookup returns CDR1 LGHNT and CDR2 FRNRAP. The CDR3 has 13 amino acids. Trimming took 4 bases from V and 11 from J, leaving 17 bases between them. In DNA form, the CDR3 reads TGTGCTAGTGGTTCTACCCCCGTGGGCAGTCAGTACTTC. Translation: CASGSTPVGSQYF.